This entry concerns a single TCR beta chain. Its antigen remains unknown. The entry originates in a study of glioma-infiltrating T cells after dendritic cell vaccination. Study information: Samples are from glioblastoma patients in Phase I and II dendritic cell vaccine trials.

This CDR3 is 15 amino acids long. V lost 0 bases to trimming and J lost 6 bases; unmatched junction nucleotides: 8. Germline assignment: CDR1 SGHDT and CDR2 YYEEEE. Overall study findings and caveats: The cohort had few patients with full blood and tumor sets.

Amplification used 60 V beta primers and 13 J beta primers. Some clones are missing from TCRdb's copy, which holds only in-frame ones; the method was immunoSEQ multiplex PCR. Altogether tens of thousands of clones are present, about 80% being singletons, with the ten largest covering approximately 2.3%. This receptor was identified in a human donor with glioblastoma. The material sequenced was blood, taken before dendritic cell vaccination. The J gene is TRBJ2-7, the V gene TRBV5-6, with 8 bases matching TRBD2. CDR3 amino acids: CASSLVVGGAGEQYF. CDR3 in DNA: TGTGCCAGCAGCTTGGTCGTCGGGGGGGCCGGCGAGCAGTACTTC.